This T cell receptor beta chain derives from a study of CD8+CD57+ T cells in acquired aplastic anemia. Turning to the study itself: Sorted CD4+ plus CD8+ cells gave DNA averaging around 3 ug.

CDR3 and TCR beta VDJ profiling relied on a genomic DNA template. TCRdb processed the reads anew with MiXCR; each CDR3 protein has one entry. The sample consists of some 200,000 distinct CDR3 sequences, less than 60% of them appearing once. In patients chosen for sequencing, flow cytometry had shown CD8+CD57+ cell expansion. Trimming cost V 5 bases and J 2 bases, with 10 bases left between them. The CDR3 contains 13 residues. About this clonotype itself: Its antigen is as yet unknown.

Study-wide results and caveats: Simpson's diversity of CD8+ cells was not significantly different in patients compared with controls. Sharing between patients and controls was observed for twenty-nine CD8+ CDR3 sequences.

The specimen sequenced was sorted CD4+, CD8+, or CD8+CD57+ T cells (not recorded which) from PBMCs. The V call is TRBV12-3 or TRBV12-4, the J call TRBJ2-7; D may be TRBD1 (5 bases). This receptor was taken from a human donor with aplastic anemia. CDR3 DNA sequence: TGTGCCAGCAGTCTGCGACAGACCTACGAGCAGTACTTC. It specifies CASSLRQTYEQYF.